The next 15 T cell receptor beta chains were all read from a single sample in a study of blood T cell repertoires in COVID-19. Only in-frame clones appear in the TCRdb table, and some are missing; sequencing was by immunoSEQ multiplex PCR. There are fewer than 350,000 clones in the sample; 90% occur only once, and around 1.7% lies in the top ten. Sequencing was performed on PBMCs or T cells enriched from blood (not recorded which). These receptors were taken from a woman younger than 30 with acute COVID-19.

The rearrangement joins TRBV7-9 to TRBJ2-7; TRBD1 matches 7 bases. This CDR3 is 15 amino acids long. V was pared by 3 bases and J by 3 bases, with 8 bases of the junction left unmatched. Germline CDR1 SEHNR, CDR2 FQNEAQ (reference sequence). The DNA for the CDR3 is TGTGCCAGCAGCTTTACCCCGGGACAGAGCTACGAGCAGTACTTC. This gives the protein CASSFTPGQSYEQYF.

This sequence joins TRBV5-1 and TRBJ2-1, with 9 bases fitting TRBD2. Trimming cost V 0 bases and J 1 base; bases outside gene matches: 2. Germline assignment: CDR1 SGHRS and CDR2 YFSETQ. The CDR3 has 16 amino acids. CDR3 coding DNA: TGCGCCAGCAGCTTGGAGGCGGGAGGGTCCTACAATGAGCAGTTCTTC. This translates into CASSLEAGGSYNEQFF.

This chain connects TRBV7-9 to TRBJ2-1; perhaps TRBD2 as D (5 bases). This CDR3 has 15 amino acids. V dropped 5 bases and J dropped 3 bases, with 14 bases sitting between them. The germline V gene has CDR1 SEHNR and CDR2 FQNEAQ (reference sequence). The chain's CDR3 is CASSPRGAFYNEQFF. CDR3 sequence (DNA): TGTGCCAGCAGCCCTCGGGGAGCCTTCTACAATGAGCAGTTCTTC. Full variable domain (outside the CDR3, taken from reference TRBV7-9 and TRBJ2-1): DTGVSQNPRHKITKRGQNVTFRCDPISEHNRLYWYRQTLGQGPEFLTYFQNEAQLEKSRLLSDRFSAERPKGSFSTLEIQRTEQGDSAMYLCASSPRGAFYNEQFFGPGTRLTVL.

The CDR3 sequence is CASSFLETQYF. CDR3 bases: TGTGCCAGCAGCTTCCTTGAGACCCAGTACTTC. The V call is TRBV5-5, the J call TRBJ2-5; D not certain. The CDR3 runs 11 residues. The germline CDR1 and CDR2 sequences are SGHKS and YYEKEE (reference sequence). Trimming shortened V by 2 bases and J by 5 bases, and 4 bases separated the two germline ends. Combining the CDR3 with reference TRBV5-5 and TRBJ2-5 gives the whole variable domain DAGVTQSPTHLIKTRGQQVTLRCSPISGHKSVSWYQQVLGQGPQFIFQYYEKEERGRGNFPDRFSARQFPNYSSELNVNALLLGDSALYLCASSFLETQYFGPGTRLLVL.

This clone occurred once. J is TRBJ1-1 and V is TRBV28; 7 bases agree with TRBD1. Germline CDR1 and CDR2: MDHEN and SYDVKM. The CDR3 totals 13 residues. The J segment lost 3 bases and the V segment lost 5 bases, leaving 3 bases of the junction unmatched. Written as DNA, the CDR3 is TGTGCCAGCAGTCGACAGGGTTACACTGAAGCTTTCTTT. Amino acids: CASSRQGYTEAFF.

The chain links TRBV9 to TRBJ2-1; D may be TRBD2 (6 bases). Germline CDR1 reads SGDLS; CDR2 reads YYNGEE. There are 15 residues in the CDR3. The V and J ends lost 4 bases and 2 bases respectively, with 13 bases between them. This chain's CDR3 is CASSPRLVPYNEQFF. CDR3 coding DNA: TGTGCCAGCAGCCCCCGACTAGTTCCCTACAATGAGCAGTTCTTC.

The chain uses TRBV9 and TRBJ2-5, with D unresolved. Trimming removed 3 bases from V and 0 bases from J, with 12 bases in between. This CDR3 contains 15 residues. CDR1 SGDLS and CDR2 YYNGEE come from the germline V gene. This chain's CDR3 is CASSASLTYQETQYF. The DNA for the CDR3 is TGTGCCAGCAGCGCAAGCCTGACTTACCAAGAGACCCAGTACTTC. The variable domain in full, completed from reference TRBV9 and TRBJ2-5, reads DSGVTQTPKHLITATGQRVTLRCSPRSGDLSVYWYQQSLDQGLQFLIQYYNGEERAKGNILERFSAQQFPDLHSELNLSSLELGDSALYFCASSASLTYQETQYFGPGTRLLVL.

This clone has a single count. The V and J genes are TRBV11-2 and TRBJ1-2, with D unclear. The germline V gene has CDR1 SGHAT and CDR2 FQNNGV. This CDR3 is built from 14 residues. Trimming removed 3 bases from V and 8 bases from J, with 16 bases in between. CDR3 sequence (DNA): TGTGCCAGCAGCTTGGGCAGCCTTAGTGGGGGCTACACCTTC. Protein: CASSLGSLSGGYTF.

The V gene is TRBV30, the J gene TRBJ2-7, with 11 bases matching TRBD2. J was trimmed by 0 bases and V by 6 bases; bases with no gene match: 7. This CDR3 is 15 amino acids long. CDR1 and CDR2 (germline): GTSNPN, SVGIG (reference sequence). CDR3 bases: TGTGCCTGTGCTATGGGACTAGCGGTCTCCTACGAGCAGTACTTC. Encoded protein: CACAMGLAVSYEQYF.

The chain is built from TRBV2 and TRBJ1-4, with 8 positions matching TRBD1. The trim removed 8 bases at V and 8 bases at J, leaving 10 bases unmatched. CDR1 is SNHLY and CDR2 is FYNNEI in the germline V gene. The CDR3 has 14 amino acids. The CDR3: CASRQQGVGEKLFF. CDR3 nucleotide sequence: TGTGCCAGCCGACAACAGGGGGTAGGGGAAAAACTGTTTTTT.

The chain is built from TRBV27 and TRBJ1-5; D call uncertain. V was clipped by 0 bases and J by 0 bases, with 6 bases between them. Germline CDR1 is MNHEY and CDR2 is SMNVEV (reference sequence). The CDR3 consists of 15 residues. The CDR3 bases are TGTGCCAGCAGTTTATCGCGGGTTAGCAATCAGCCCCAGCATTTT. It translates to CASSLSRVSNQPQHF.

CDR3 sequence reads: CASSEWTGTGSPLHF. The CDR3 DNA is TGTGCCAGCAGTGAGTGGACAGGGACGGGGTCACCCCTCCACTTT. The chain recombines TRBV28 with TRBJ1-6; 8 bases are a match to TRBD1. From germline, CDR1 is MDHEN and CDR2 SYDVKM. J lost 10 bases, V lost 5 bases, and 10 bases had no gene match. This CDR3 contains 15 residues. Supplemented by reference TRBV28 and TRBJ1-6, the full variable domain reads DVKVTQSSRYLVKRTGEKVFLECVQDMDHENMFWYRQDPGLGLRLIYFSYDVKMKEKGDIPEGYSVSREKKERFSLILESASTNQTSMYLCASSEWTGTGSPLHFGNGTRLTVT.

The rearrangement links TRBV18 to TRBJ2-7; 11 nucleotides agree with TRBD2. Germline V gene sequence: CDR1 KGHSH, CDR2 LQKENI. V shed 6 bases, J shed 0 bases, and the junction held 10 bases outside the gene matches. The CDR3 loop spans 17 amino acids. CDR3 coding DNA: TGTGCCAGCTCTGACGGGACTAGCGGTTACAGCTCCTACGAGCAGTACTTC. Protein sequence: CASSDGTSGYSSYEQYF.

DNA for the CDR3: TGTGCCATCAGTGAGTCTCGGACAGGGGGAAAACTGTTTTTT. Protein: CAISESRTGGKLFF. The rearrangement joins TRBV10-3 to TRBJ1-4, with 10 bases matching TRBD1. CDR1 ENHRY and CDR2 SYGVKD come from the germline V gene. This CDR3 comprises 14 residues. V shed 0 bases and J 10 bases; nucleotides not matched to a gene: 2.

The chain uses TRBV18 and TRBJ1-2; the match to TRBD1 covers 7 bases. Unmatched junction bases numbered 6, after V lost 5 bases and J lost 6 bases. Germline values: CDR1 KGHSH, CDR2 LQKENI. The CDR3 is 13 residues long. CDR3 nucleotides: TGTGCCAGCTCAGATCTGACAGGGCATGGCTACACCTTC. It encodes CASSDLTGHGYTF.